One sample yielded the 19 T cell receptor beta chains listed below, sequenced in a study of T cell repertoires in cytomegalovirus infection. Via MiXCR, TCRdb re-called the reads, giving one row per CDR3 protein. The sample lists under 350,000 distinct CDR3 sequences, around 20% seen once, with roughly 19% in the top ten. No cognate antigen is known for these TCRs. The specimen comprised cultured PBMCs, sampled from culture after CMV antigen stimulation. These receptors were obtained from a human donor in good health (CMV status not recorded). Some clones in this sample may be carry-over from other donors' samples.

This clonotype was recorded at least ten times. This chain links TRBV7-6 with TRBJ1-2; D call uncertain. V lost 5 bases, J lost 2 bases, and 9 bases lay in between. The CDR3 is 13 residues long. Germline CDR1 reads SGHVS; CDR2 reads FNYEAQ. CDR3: CASSGRRNYGYTF. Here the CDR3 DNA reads TGTGCCAGCAGCGGAAGGCGAAACTATGGCTACACCTTC.

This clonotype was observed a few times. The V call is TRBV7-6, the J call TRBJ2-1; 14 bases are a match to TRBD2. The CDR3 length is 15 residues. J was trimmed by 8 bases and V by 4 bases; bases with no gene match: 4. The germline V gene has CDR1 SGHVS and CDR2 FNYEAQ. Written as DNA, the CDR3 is TGTGCCAGCAGCTCAGGGACTAGCGGGAGCGATGAGCAGTTCTTC. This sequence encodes CASSSGTSGSDEQFF.

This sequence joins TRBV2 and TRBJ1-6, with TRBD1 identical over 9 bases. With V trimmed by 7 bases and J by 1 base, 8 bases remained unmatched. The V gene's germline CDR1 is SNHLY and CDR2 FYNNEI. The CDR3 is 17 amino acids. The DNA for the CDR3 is TGTGCCAGCAATCGGGACAGGGTGCGGTCCTATAATTCACCCCTCCACTTT. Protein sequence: CASNRDRVRSYNSPLHF.

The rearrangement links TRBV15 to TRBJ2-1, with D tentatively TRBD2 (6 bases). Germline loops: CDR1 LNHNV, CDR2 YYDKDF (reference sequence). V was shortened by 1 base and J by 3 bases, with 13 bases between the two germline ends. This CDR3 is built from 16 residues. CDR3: CATSRARGGNYNEQFF. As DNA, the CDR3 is TGTGCCACCAGCAGAGCTCGGGGAGGAAACTACAATGAGCAGTTCTTC.

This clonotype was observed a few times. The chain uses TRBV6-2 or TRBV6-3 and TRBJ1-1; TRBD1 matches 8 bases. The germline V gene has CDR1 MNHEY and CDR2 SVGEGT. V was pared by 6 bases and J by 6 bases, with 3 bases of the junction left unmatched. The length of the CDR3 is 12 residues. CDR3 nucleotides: TGTGCCAGCAGGACGACAGGGGCTGAAGCTTTCTTT. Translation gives CASRTTGAEAFF.

CDR3 in amino acids: CAWRNNYGYTF. The DNA of the CDR3 is TGTGCCTGGAGGAATAACTATGGCTACACCTTC. The chain is built from TRBV30 and TRBJ1-2; D gene ambiguous. Trimming stripped 3 bases from V and 1 base from J, with 3 bases between. The CDR3 contains 11 residues. CDR1 is GTSNPN, CDR2 SVGIG, per germline (reference sequence).

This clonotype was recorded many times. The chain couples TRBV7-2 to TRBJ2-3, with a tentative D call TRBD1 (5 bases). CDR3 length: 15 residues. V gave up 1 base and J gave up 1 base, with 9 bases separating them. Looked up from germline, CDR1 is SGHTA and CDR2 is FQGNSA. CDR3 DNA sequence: TGTGCCAGCAGCTTAGTGTCGACAGGCACAGATACGCAGTATTTT. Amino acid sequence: CASSLVSTGTDTQYF.

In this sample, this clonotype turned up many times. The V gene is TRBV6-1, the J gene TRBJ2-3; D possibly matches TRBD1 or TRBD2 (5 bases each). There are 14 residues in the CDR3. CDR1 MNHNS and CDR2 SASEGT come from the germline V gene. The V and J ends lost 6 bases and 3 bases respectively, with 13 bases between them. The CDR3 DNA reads TGTGCCAGCAGCCGGACGGGGCATACAGATACGCAGTATTTT. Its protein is CASSRTGHTDTQYF.

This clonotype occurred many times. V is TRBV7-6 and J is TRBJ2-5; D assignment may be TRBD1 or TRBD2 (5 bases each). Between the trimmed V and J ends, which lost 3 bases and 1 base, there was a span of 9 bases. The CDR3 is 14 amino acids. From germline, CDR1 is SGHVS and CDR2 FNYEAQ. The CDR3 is CASSLGTIQETQYF. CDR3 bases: TGTGCCAGCAGCTTGGGGACGATCCAAGAGACCCAGTACTTC.

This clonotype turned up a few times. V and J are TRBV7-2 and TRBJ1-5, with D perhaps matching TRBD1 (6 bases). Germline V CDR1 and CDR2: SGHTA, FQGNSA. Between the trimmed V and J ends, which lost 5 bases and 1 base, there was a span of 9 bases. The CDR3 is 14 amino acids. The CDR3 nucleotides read TGTGCCAGCAGCGGGGGCGGGAGCAATCAGCCCCAGCATTTT. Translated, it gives CASSGGGSNQPQHF.

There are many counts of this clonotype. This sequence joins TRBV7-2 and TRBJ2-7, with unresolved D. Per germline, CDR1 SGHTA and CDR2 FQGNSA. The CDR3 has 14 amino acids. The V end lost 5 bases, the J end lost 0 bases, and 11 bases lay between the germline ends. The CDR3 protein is CASSVDTISYEQYF. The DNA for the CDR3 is TGTGCCAGCAGCGTCGACACTATCTCCTACGAGCAGTACTTC. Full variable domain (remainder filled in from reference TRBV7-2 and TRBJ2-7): GAGVSQSPSNKVTEKGKDVELRCDPISGHTALYWYRQSLGQGLEFLIYFQGNSAPDKSGLPSDRFSAERTGGSVSTLTIQRTQQEDSAVYLCASSVDTISYEQYFGPGTRLTVT.

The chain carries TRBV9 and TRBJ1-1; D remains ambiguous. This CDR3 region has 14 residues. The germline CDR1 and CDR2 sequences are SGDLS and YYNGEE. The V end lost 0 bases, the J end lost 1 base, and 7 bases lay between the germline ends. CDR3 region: CASSVARTNTEAFF. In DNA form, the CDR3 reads TGTGCCAGCAGCGTAGCAAGGACGAACACTGAAGCTTTCTTT.

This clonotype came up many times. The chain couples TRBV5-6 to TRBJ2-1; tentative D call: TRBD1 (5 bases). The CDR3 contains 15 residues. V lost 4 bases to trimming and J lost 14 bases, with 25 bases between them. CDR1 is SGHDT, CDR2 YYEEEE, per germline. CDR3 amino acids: CASSIYSRVRFREFF. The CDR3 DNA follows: TGTGCCAGCAGCATCTACTCCAGGGTCCGATTCCGGGAGTTCTTC.

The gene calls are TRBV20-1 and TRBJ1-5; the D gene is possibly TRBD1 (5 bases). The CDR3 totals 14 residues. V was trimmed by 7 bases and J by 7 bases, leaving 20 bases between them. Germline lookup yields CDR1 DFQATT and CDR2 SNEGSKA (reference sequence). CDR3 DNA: TGCAGTGTCAGCCCCAGGGTGGTGGAACAGCCCCAGCATTTT. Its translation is CSVSPRVVEQPQHF.

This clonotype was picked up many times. CDR3 amino acids: CASSFPQQPQHF. Here the CDR3 DNA reads TGTGCCAGCAGCTTCCCGCAACAGCCCCAGCATTTT. This chain connects TRBV7-2 to TRBJ1-5; no clear D gene. V dropped 3 bases and J dropped 7 bases, with 7 bases sitting between them. There are 12 residues in the CDR3. Germline values: CDR1 SGHTA, CDR2 FQGNSA.

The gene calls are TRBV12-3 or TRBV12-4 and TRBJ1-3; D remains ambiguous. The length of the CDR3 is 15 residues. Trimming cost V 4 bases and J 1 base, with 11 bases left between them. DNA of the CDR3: TGTGCCAGCAGTTATGACTCCTTTTCTGGAAACACCATATATTTT. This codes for CASSYDSFSGNTIYF.

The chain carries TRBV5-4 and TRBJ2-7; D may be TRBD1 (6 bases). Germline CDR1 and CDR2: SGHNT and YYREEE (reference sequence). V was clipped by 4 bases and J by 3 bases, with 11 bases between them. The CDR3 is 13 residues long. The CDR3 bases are TGTGCCAGCAGCCGGGACACAGTCTACGAGCAGTACTTC. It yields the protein CASSRDTVYEQYF.

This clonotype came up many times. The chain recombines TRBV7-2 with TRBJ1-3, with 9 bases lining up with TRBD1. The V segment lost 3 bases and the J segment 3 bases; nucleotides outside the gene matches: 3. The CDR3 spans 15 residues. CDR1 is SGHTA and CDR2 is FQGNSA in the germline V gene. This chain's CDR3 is CASSFGQGSGNTIYF. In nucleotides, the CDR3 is TGTGCCAGCAGCTTCGGACAGGGGAGTGGAAACACCATATATTTT.

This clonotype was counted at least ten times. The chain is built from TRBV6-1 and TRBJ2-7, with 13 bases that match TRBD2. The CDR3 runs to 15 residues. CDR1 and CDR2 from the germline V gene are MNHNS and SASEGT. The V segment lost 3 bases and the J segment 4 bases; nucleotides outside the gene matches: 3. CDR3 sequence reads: CASSDLTSGRYEQYF. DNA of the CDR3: TGTGCCAGCAGTGATCTGACTAGCGGGAGGTACGAGCAGTACTTC.